This TCR beta chain was captured by sequencing in a study of blood T cell repertoires in COVID-19. Study-wide context: Donors in the United States, Italy and Spain gave samples during acute or convalescent COVID-19.

This CDR3 has 17 amino acids. Germline assignment: CDR1 SGHDT and CDR2 YYEEEE. The trim removed 0 bases at V and 2 bases at J, leaving 5 bases unmatched. Sequencing was performed with immunoSEQ multiplex PCR; in TCRdb, only in-frame clones are kept and a portion is missing. The profile covers 150,000 or so clones, with around 93% appearing a single time and about 4.8% taken by the ten largest. This clone occurred a few times. Sequenced sample: peripheral blood. This TCR was sampled from a man aged 25 to 40 with COVID-19, enrolled during active disease. The chain carries TRBV5-6 and TRBJ2-1; 10 nucleotides line up with TRBD1. The DNA of the CDR3 is TGTGCCAGCAGCTTGGGAGTGGGACAGGGGACCTACAATGAGCAGTTCTTC. Amino acid sequence: CASSLGVGQGTYNEQFF. Filled out from reference TRBV5-6 and TRBJ2-1, the complete variable domain reads DAGVTQSPTHLIKTRGQQVTLRCSPKSGHDTVSWYQQALGQGPQFIFQYYEEEERQRGNFPDRFSGHQFPNYSSELNVNALLLGDSALYLCASSLGVGQGTYNEQFFGPGTRLTVL.